These 9 T cell receptor beta chains were sequenced from one sample in a study of cytomegalovirus exposure and HLA in healthy donors. The PCR used 60 Vbeta and 13 Jbeta primers. Generated by immunoSEQ multiplex PCR, the TCRdb table keeps only in-frame clones and is missing some. Of some 150,000 clones listed, 60% to 80% are singletons. Sequencing was done on a sample of PBMCs. All receptors derive from a male donor in good health and CMV-seronegative.

The chain uses TRBV5-1 and TRBJ1-1; possibly TRBD1 for D (5 bases). The V end lost 4 bases, the J end lost 11 bases, and 12 bases lay between the germline ends. Germline CDR1 SGHRS, CDR2 YFSETQ. This CDR3 spans 11 amino acids. The CDR3 nucleotides read TGCGCCAGCAGCCAGGGAATTACGGCTTTCTTT. Its protein product is CASSQGITAFF.

The V gene is TRBV7-9, the J gene TRBJ1-2; D call uncertain. The CDR3 spans 15 residues. The germline V and J ends were trimmed by 4 bases and 2 bases, with 14 bases remaining between them. Germline CDR1 and CDR2: SEHNR and FQNEAQ (reference sequence). As DNA, the CDR3 is TGTGCCAGCAGCTCAATGCAAACAATGAACTATGGCTACACCTTC. Its protein product is CASSSMQTMNYGYTF.

CDR3 sequence reads: CASKKQGSNEKLFF. The CDR3, as DNA: TGTGCCAGCAAAAAACAGGGTTCTAATGAAAAACTGTTTTTT. This chain connects TRBV2 to TRBJ1-4; D is perhaps TRBD1 (6 bases). Germline CDR1 SNHLY, CDR2 FYNNEI. The CDR3 length is 14 residues. Trimming cost V 7 bases and J 3 bases, with 12 bases left between them.

This sequence joins TRBV6-5 and TRBJ1-2; no clear D. CDR1 is MNHEY and CDR2 is SVGAGI in the germline V gene. This CDR3 region has 14 residues. Trimming removed 3 bases from V and 7 bases from J, with 15 bases in between. CDR3 sequence: CASSYDSVARGYTF. The DNA of the CDR3 is TGTGCCAGCAGTTATGATAGTGTTGCGCGTGGCTACACCTTC.

This clone occurred a few times. Sequence at one end of the junction differs from germline and may be a read error. V and J are TRBV7-9 and TRBJ1-6, with D unclear. The germline V gene has CDR1 SEHNR and CDR2 FQNEAQ (reference sequence). The CDR3 has 14 amino acids. The CDR3, as DNA: TGTTCCAGCAGCCGCGAAGCGGCGGATTCACCCCTCCACTTT. Amino acids: CSSSREAADSPLHF.

This sequence joins TRBV4-3 and TRBJ1-1, with TRBD1 identical over 7 bases. V was pared by 4 bases and J by 12 bases, with 8 bases of the junction left unmatched. Per germline, CDR1 LGHNA and CDR2 YSLEER. This CDR3 has 12 amino acids. CDR3 residues: CASSRHRGTPFF. The CDR3 region has the DNA TGCGCCAGCAGCCGCCACAGGGGCACGCCTTTCTTT.

The V and J genes are TRBV13 and TRBJ2-5; D is undetermined. The germline V and J ends were trimmed by 0 bases and 5 bases, with 4 bases remaining between them. CDR1 and CDR2 (germline): PRHDT, FYEKMQ (reference sequence). The CDR3 sequence is 12 residues long. The CDR3 region has the DNA TGTGCCAGCAGCTTAGGCCGGGAGACCCAGTACTTC. Protein sequence: CASSLGRETQYF.

The gene calls are TRBV30 and TRBJ1-1; no firm D call. The CDR3 is 14 residues long. Between the trimmed V and J ends, which lost 4 bases and 0 bases, there was a span of 12 bases. CDR1 is GTSNPN and CDR2 is SVGIG in the germline V gene (reference sequence). This chain's CDR3 is CAWTPDDMNTEAFF. CDR3 sequence (DNA): TGTGCCTGGACCCCCGACGACATGAACACTGAAGCTTTCTTT.

The chain joins TRBV27 to TRBJ2-1; D might be TRBD1 (6 bases). The CDR3 totals 13 residues. CDR1 and CDR2 from the germline V gene are MNHEY and SMNVEV (reference sequence). Trimming pared 6 bases from V and 8 bases from J, leaving 14 bases between. Here the CDR3 DNA reads TGTGCCAGCAGGCTACAGGGAGAGGATGAGCAGTTCTTC. Translating gives CASRLQGEDEQFF.